The source of this T cell receptor beta chain is a study of T cell responses to AZD1222 COVID-19 vaccine. Study in general: The analysis combined second doses at about 4 or about 12 weeks. Notes on the study in general: Scientists sampled the repertoires only once the peak T cell response had passed.

Of note for this clone: The target antigen is unknown. At one boundary the junction diverges from the germline segment, which might be a read error.

This CDR3 comprises 18 residues. Germline V gene lookup returns CDR1 LGHDT and CDR2 YNNKEL (reference sequence). Produced via immunoSEQ multiplex PCR; TCRdb's table is partial and in-frame only. The table lists 150,000 to 200,000 clones, 85% to 95% of them singletons. The TCR was taken from an adult in good health. The input for sequencing was peripheral blood, taken on day 0 of AZD1222 vaccination. The chain has TRBV3-1 (or the pseudogene TRBV3-2) and TRBJ2-2; 10 nucleotides line up with TRBD2. In DNA, the CDR3 is TGTGCCAGCAGCCAAGTTGAAGCGGGAGGGCCCCAACACCGGGGAGCTGTTTTT. Encoded protein: CASSQVEAGGPQHRGAVF.